This T cell receptor (beta chain) originates from a study of T cell repertoires in cytomegalovirus infection. TCRdb independently ran MiXCR on the reads; one entry per CDR3 protein. The sample consists of some 150,000 distinct CDR3 sequences, 30% to 40% of them appearing once. The V gene lost 0 bases and the J gene lost 7 bases, with 22 bases spanning the gap. This CDR3 has 16 amino acids. CDR1 is DFQATT, CDR2 SNEGSKA, per germline (reference sequence). Study-wide points: CMV-specific TCR beta clonotypes restricted by HLA-C dominated the ex vivo response.

About this clonotype: Its antigen is unknown.

The J gene is TRBJ2-7, the V gene TRBV20-1; TRBD1 is a possible D gene (6 bases). This receptor was taken from a human donor in good health (CMV status not recorded). Some clones in this sample may be carry-over from other donors' samples. The sequencing used CD8+ T cells from cultured PBMCs, collected from culture after CMV antigen stimulation. The CDR3 region has the DNA TGCAGTGCTAGAGAGGTCTCGGACAGCGTTCTTCGGGAGCAGTACTTC. It specifies CSAREVSDSVLREQYF.